A selection of T cell receptor beta chains follows, all from one sample in a study of blood T cell repertoires in COVID-19. Generated by immunoSEQ multiplex PCR, the TCRdb table keeps only in-frame clones and is missing some. The sample includes a few hundred thousand clones, approximately 86% of them seen just once. Sequenced input: peripheral blood. The receptors stem from a human donor in a cohort sampled during active COVID-19. Both conserved end residues are part of each CDR3. A D gene is named only where the DNA matches it firmly. Clone size, where shown, is once, few, many, or a class for clones that have expanded.

j_call v_call d_call clone_size cdr3_aa cdr3_nt
TRBJ1-4 TRBV30 TRBD1 . CASDRGTINEKLFF TGTGCCTCAGACAGGGGGACGATAAATGAAAAACTGTTTTTT
TRBJ1-2 TRBV28 . . CASRPTGHADGYTF TGTGCCAGCAGGCCGACAGGTCATGCTGATGGCTACACCTTC
TRBJ1-2 TRBV7-2 TRBD1 . CASSFTPRGRDGYTF TGTGCCAGCAGCTTCACCCCCAGGGGGCGAGATGGCTACACCTTC
TRBJ2-1 TRBV6-1 TRBD2 few CASSEGAGGFYNEQFF TGTGCCAGCAGTGAAGGTGCGGGAGGTTTCTACAATGAGCAGTTCTTC
TRBJ1-5 TRBV4-1 TRBD1 . CASSQTYRGQGQPQHF TGCGCCAGCAGCCAGACGTACAGGGGGCAAGGTCAGCCCCAGCATTTT
TRBJ2-7 TRBV2 . . CASTSSPSYEQYF TGTGCCAGCACTTCATCCCCCAGCTACGAGCAGTACTTC
TRBJ1-5 TRBV29-1 . . CSVRQLPNQPQHF TGCAGCGTTAGACAGTTACCCAATCAGCCCCAGCATTTT
TRBJ2-5 TRBV5-6 . many CASSARLMGLPRETQYF TGTGCCAGCAGCGCTCGATTAATGGGACTTCCGAGGGAGACCCAGTACTTC
TRBJ2-3 TRBV7-9 TRBD2 . CASSPLAGGRTDTQYF TGTGCCAGCAGCCCTTTAGCGGGGGGGCGCACAGATACGCAGTATTTT
TRBJ1-6 TRBV19 TRBD1 once CASSIGHRGDSPLHF TGTGCCAGTAGTATAGGGCACAGGGGTGATTCACCCCTCCACTTT
TRBJ1-4 TRBV2 . . CASSGGGEKLFF TGTGCCAGCAGTGGCGGAGGGGAAAAACTGTTTTTT
TRBJ2-5 TRBV19 . . CASSMGSQETQYF TGTGCCAGTAGTATGGGCTCACAAGAGACCCAGTACTTC
TRBJ2-5 TRBV6-5 . . CASSYDLSGQETQYF TGTGCCAGCAGTTACGATCTGTCGGGCCAAGAGACCCAGTACTTC
TRBJ1-5 TRBV7-2 . . CASSLGPRFDQPQHF TGTGCCAGCAGCTTAGGGCCTAGGTTTGATCAGCCCCAGCATTTT
TRBJ1-3 TRBV29-1 . . CSVDPHAEQNTIYF TGCAGCGTTGATCCGCATGCTGAACAAAACACCATATATTTT
TRBJ2-7 TRBV11-3 . . CASSLGPGYEQYF TGTGCCAGCAGCCTAGGCCCAGGGTACGAGCAGTACTTC
TRBJ1-6 TRBV6-1 TRBD1 . CASSDRPGQVNSPLHF TGTGCCAGCAGTGACCGTCCGGGACAGGTTAATTCACCCCTCCACTTT
TRBJ2-2 TRBV7-8 . once CASSLAATNTGELFF TGTGCCAGCAGCTTGGCGGCTACGAACACCGGGGAGCTGTTTTTT